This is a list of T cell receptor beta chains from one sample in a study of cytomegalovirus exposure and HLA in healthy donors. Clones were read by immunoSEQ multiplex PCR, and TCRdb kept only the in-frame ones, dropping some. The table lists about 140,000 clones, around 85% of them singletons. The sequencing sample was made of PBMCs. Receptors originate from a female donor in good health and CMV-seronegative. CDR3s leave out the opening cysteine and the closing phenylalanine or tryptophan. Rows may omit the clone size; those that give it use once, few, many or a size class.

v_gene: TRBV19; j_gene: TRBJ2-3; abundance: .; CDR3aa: ATRRLAGDTQY
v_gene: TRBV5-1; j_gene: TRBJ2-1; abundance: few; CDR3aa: ASSPAGQRLANEQF
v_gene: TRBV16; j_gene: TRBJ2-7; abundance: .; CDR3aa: ASSHQRTYEQY
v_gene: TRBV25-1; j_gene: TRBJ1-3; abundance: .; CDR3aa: ASSEYHAGVSGNTIY
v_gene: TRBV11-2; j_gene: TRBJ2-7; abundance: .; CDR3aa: ASSLGIRITSSYEQY
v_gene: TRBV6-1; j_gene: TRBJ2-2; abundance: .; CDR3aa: ASSERVDGELF
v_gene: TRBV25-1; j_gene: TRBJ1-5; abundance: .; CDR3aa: AGSDGLTFHQH
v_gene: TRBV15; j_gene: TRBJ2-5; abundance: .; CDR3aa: ATSSPGTGGLETQY
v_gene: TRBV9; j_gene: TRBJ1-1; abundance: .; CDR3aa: ASSASTGVTEAF
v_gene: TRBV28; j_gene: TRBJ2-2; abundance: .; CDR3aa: ASRISGNVGAGELF
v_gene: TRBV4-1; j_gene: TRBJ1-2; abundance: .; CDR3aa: ASSLPRKRQGARELLLRYT
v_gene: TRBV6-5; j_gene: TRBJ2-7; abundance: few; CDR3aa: ASSLRGLSYEQY
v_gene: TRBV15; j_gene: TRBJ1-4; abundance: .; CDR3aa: ATSRAGQGEKLF
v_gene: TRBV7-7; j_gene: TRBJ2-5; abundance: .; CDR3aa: ASSFRGAETQY
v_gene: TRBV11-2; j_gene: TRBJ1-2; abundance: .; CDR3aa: ASSSPMRDSGYT
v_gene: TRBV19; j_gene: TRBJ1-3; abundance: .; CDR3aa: ASTPGLSSGNTIY
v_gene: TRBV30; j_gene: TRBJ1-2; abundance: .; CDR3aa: AWSDGQGNYGYT
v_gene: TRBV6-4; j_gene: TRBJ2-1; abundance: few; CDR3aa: ASSDLPSNEQF
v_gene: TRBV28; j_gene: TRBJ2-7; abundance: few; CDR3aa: ASSIISEQY
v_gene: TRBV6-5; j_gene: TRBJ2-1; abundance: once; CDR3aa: ASSFSRDRVGNEQF
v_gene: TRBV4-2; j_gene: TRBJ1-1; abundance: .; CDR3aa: ASSSRVDRSNTEAF
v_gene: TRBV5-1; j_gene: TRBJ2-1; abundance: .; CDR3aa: ASSDIGTGSYNEQF
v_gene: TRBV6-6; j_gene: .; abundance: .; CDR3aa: ASSPVRRGIYEQY
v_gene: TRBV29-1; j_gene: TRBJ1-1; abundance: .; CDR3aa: SDQGLLYSEAF
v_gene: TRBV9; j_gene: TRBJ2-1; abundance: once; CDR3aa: ASSVGTGGWDEQF
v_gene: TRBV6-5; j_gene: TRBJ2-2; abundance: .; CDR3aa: ASRAYRGTTGELF
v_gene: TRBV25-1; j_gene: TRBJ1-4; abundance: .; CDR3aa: ASSESHPNEKLF
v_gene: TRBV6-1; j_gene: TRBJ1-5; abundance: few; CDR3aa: ASSVWGLGNQPQH
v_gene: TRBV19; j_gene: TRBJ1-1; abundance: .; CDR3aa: ASRRTLSEAF
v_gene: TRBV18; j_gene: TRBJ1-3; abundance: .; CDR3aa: ASSASSSGNTIY
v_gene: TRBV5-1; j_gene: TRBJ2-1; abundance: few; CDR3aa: ASSSSGAYNEQF
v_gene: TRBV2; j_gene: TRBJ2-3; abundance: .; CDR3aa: ASRGRASGSEY
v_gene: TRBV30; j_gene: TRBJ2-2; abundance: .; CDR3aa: AWSAAGWITGELF
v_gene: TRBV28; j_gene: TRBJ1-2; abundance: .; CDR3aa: ASSLWGRQGTDYGYT